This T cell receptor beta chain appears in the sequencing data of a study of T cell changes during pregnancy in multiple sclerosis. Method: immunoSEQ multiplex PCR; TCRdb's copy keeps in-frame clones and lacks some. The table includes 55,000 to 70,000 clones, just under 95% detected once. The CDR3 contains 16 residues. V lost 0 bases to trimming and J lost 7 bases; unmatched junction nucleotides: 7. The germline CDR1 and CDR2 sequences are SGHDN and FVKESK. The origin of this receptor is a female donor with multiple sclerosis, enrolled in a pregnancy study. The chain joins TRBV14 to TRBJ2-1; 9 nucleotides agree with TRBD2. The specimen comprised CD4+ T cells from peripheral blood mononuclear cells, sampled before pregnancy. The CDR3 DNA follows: TGTGCCAGCAGCCAAGATCTGGGACTAGCAGGTAATGAGCAGTTCTTC. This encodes CASSQDLGLAGNEQFF.